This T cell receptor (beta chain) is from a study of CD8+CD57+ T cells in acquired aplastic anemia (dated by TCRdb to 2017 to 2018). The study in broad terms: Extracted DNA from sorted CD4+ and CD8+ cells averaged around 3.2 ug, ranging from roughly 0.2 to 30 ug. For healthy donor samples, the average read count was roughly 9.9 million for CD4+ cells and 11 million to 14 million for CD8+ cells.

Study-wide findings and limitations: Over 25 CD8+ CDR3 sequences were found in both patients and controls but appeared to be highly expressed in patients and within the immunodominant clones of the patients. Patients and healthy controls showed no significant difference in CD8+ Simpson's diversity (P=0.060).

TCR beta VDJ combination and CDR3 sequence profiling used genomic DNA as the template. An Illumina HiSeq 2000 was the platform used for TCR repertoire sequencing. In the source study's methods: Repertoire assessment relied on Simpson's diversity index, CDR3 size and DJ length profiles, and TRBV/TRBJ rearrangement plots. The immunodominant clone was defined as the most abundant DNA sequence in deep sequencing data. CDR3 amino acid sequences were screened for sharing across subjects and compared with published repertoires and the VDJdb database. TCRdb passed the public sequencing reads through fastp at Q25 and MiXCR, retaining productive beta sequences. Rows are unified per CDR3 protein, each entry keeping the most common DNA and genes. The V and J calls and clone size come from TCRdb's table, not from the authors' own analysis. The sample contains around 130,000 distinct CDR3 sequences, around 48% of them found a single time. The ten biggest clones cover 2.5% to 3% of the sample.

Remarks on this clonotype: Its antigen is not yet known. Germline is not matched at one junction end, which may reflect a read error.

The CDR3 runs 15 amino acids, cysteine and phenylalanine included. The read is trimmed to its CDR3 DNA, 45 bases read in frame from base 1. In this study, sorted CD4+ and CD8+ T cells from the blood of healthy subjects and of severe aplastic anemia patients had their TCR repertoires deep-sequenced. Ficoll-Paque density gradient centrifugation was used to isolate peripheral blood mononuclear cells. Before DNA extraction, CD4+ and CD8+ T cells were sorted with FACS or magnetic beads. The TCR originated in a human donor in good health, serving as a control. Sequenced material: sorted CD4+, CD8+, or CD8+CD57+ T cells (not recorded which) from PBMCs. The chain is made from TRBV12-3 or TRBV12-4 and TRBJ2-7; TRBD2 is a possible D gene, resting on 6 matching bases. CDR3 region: CACSLSGGIGGEQYF. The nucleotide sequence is TGTGCCTGCAGTTTATCTGGCGGGATCGGGGGCGAGCAGTACTTC.